Listed below are T cell receptor beta chains from one sample, sequenced in a study of shared clonotypes between healthy human individuals. This table comes from immunoSEQ multiplex PCR, and its TCRdb copy is limited to in-frame clones, with some not included. The sample has nearly 500,000 clones, roughly four fifths seen once. Sequenced: PBMCs. These receptors were taken from a woman aged 35 to 49 in good health. Some clones in this sample may be carry-over from other donors' samples. CDR3s include the opening cysteine and the closing phenylalanine or tryptophan. D genes are given only for firm matches. Part of the rows lack a size; the others show once, few, many or a class for expanded clones.

clone size	J gene	D gene	V gene	CDR3 protein	CDR3 DNA
.	TRBJ2-2	.	TRBV28	CASSLLRDSNTGELFF	TGTGCCAGCAGTTTATTGCGGGACAGCAACACCGGGGAGCTGTTTTTT
.	TRBJ2-2	.	TRBV6-5	CASSYSGFTGELFF	TGTGCCAGCAGTTACTCAGGCTTCACCGGGGAGCTGTTTTTT
.	TRBJ2-7	.	TRBV9	CASSVAGLAYEQYF	TGTGCCAGCAGCGTAGCGGGGCTAGCCTACGAGCAGTACTTC
.	TRBJ1-4	.	TRBV4-1	CASSQLGQGREKLFF	TGCGCCAGCAGCCAGTTAGGGCAGGGTAGGGAAAAACTGTTTTTT
.	TRBJ1-3	.	TRBV28	CASSIRTGSSGNTIYF	TGTGCCAGCAGTATACGCACAGGGTCTTCTGGAAACACCATATATTTT
.	TRBJ2-1	TRBD1	TRBV5-4	CASSLGGQQNNEQFF	TGTGCCAGCAGCTTGGGGGGACAGCAGAACAATGAGCAGTTCTTC
.	TRBJ1-2	.	TRBV6-6	CASGSWGGYTF	TGTGCCAGCGGGTCGTGGGGTGGCTACACCTTC
.	TRBJ1-3	TRBD1	TRBV9	CASSVTGQGSGNTIYF	TGTGCCAGCAGCGTAACGGGACAGGGCTCTGGAAACACCATATATTTT
.	TRBJ2-7	TRBD1	TRBV28	CASSFGTGGPYEQYF	TGTGCCAGCAGTTTTGGGACAGGGGGTCCCTACGAGCAGTACTTC
once	TRBJ2-7	TRBD2	TRBV11-1	CASRGGSMNEQYF	TGTGCCAGCAGGGGCGGGAGTATGAACGAGCAGTACTTC
.	TRBJ1-2	TRBD1	TRBV28	CASSRTRDRGRGGYTF	TGTGCCAGCAGTCGGACCCGGGACAGGGGGCGAGGAGGCTACACCTTC
few	TRBJ2-3	.	TRBV28	CASSSRFPPTDTQYF	TGTGCCAGCAGTTCCCGTTTCCCCCCCACAGATACGCAGTATTTT
.	TRBJ2-1	TRBD2	TRBV7-9	CASSSRGYPSGRAVNEQFF	TGTGCCAGCAGCTCCAGAGGATACCCCAGCGGGAGGGCCGTGAATGAGCAGTTCTTC
.	TRBJ1-1	.	TRBV9	CASSTQGATEAFF	TGTGCCAGCAGCACACAGGGAGCCACTGAAGCTTTCTTT
once	TRBJ2-3	TRBD2	TRBV5-4	CASSYQSGRAGDTQYF	TGTGCCAGCAGCTACCAGAGCGGGAGGGCCGGCGATACGCAGTATTTT